This T cell receptor beta chain was recorded in a study of blood T cell repertoires in COVID-19 (dated by TCRdb to 2018 to 2021). A note on the overall study: Collaborator samples came from the United States, Italy and Spain and covered acute and convalescent phases of COVID-19. Deeply sampled blood TCRbeta repertoires from subjects exposed to, actively infected with, or recovered from COVID-19 were included in the dataset. The samples were drawn from two sources: the first 160 participants of the ongoing ImmuneRACE study, and over 950 subjects contributed by 6 global collaborators. A freely available public database, intended as a resource for researchers studying the immune response to SARS-CoV-2, is where the repertoires were released. The material from the prospective study consisted of cDNA or gDNA derived from T cells, B-cell-depleted T cells, or PBMCs. Nearly every sample came with metadata listing a de-identified subject ID, COVID-19 status, age in years and sex. Where HLA class I and class II types were available, the types were taken from metadata supplied by the sample provider, not from assay-based typing.

TCRbeta CDR3 regions were amplified from genomic DNA using the immunoSEQ Assay, a bias-controlled multiplex PCR. On the authors' methods: The number of nucleated cells in each sample was estimated from the amplification of reference gene primers within the assay. To quantify the absolute abundance of each unique TCRbeta CDR3 rearrangement, sequence reads were collapsed and filtered. Productive Simpson clonality was computed per sample as the square root of Simpson's diversity index over productive rearrangements. In TCRdb, the immuneACCESS table is reduced to in-frame sequences with V and J assigned. These tables do not hold every clone; where another copy was compared, an unresolved V gene accounts for under half, and the others remain unexplained. V, J and clone size derive from that table, while D and trimming were established from the DNA sequence. This sample is represented by 67,000 or so clones; 81% of them were singletons. The ten largest clones capture 0.83% of the sample.

As concerns this clone: Its antigen remains undetermined. No qualities accompany the bases; no much larger clone lies one base away.

What the research found in general, with its limitations: How much clinical and demographic metadata was included differed by source and by participant, and the metadata was provided uncurated.

Whole blood was collected in K2EDTA tubes by collaborating institutions according to the institutions' own protocols. For TCRbeta analysis, collaborators shipped samples in one of three forms: frozen whole blood, isolated PBMCs, or DNA extracted from either of those sample types. The sample comprised peripheral blood. The sequence came from a woman in her 70s with acute or convalescent COVID-19.

DNA sequence: TGTGCCAGCAGTTTATCCTTAGGAGCCGGCACAGATACGCAGTATTTT. Translated, it reads CASSLSLGAGTDTQYF. This sequence uses TRBV28 and TRBJ2-3, with the D segment identity uncertain. Trimming removed 1 base from V and 1 base from J, leaving 12 bases between the germline ends. From the germline V gene, CDR1 is MDHEN and CDR2 is SYDVKM. From its cysteine to its phenylalanine, the CDR3 spans 16 amino acids. CDR3 DNA is the only sequence kept; it has 48 bases, read in frame from the first base.